The TCR beta chain described here comes from a study of blood T cells in healthy people across ages. This clonotype was detected only a few times. Its antigen remains unidentified. Study-wide results and caveats: Greater diversity and more naive CD4+ cells were seen in long-lived donors than in aged donors. Bulk PBMC profiling left naive and antigen-experienced comparisons inconclusive.

Combining a sample-barcoded 5' primer with a J-beta primer mix, a second PCR ran for roughly 6 to 12 cycles. A template-switch adaptor with 12 random nucleotides tagged each cDNA molecule. Using its own MiXCR run on the 5' RACE reads, TCRdb lists one record per CDR3 protein. The data show around 1.5 million distinct CDR3 sequences, with approximately 59% seen just once and about 6.7% held by the top ten. Every donor provided roughly 10 milliliters of peripheral blood. The germline CDR1 and CDR2 sequences are ENHRY and SYGVKD. V lost 11 bases and J lost 8; bases outside the gene matches: 14. This CDR3 is 14 amino acids long.

The receptor was isolated from a man between 18 and 29 years old in good health. The chain has TRBV10-3 and TRBJ2-1, with TRBD2 matching 8 bases. The sequencing sample was made of blood. CDR3 loop: CASSVPGGPDEQFF. The CDR3 DNA reads as TGTGCCTCATCAGTGCCGGGAGGGCCTGATGAGCAGTTCTTC.